The 20 T cell receptor beta chains below come from one sample, sequenced in a study of blood T cells in healthy people across ages. A second PCR of about 7 to 12 cycles used a sample-barcoded 5' primer and a J-beta primer mix. Each CDR3 protein gets one entry after TCRdb re-called the 5' RACE reads with MiXCR. The table has around 900,000 distinct CDR3 sequences, around 26% seen once. Material: blood. These TCRs come from a woman of 80 years or more in good health.

The V and J genes are TRBV2 and TRBJ2-2; 9 positions match TRBD1. V gave up 8 bases and J gave up 8 bases; unmatched junction bases: 6. There are 13 residues in the CDR3. Germline-derived CDR1 and CDR2 are SNHLY and FYNNEI. This CDR3 reads CASRYRGLGELFF. In DNA form, the CDR3 reads TGTGCCAGCCGGTACAGGGGGCTGGGGGAGCTGTTTTTT.

The chain links TRBV6-5 to TRBJ2-7, with D possibly being TRBD1 (5 bases). Germline CDR1 is MNHEY and CDR2 is SVGAGI. The CDR3 has 14 residues. Trimming took off 6 bases at V and 1 base at J, with 13 bases between the two ends. The CDR3 DNA reads TGTGCCAGCAGCCAGGGTCCCGGGTCCTACGAGCAGTACTTC. Protein product: CASSQGPGSYEQYF.

This clonotype was picked up one time. This chain joins TRBV20-1 and TRBJ1-1, with D possibly TRBD1 on 5 matching bases. The germline CDR1 and CDR2 sequences are DFQATT and SNEGSKA (reference sequence). This CDR3 region has 15 residues. V lost 3 bases and J 5 bases, leaving 19 bases between the germline ends. For the CDR3, the DNA is TGCAGTGCTAGGATCGAAGGGGAGAGGAGGACTGAAGCTTTCTTT. Protein product: CSARIEGERRTEAFF.

This clonotype was seen at least ten times. V and J are TRBV6-9 and TRBJ2-7, with TRBD2 as a possible D gene (5 bases). Germline CDR1 is MNHGY and CDR2 is SVAAGI. This CDR3 is 12 amino acids long. The V gene lost 6 bases and the J gene lost 5 bases, with 11 bases spanning the gap. The DNA for the CDR3 is TGTGCCAGCAGGATGGAGGAGGACGAGCAGTACTTC. Protein: CASRMEEDEQYF.

This chain uses TRBV12-3 or TRBV12-4 with TRBJ1-6; 7 bases fit TRBD1. Trimming took 6 bases from V and 7 from J; bases not matched to a gene: 9. This CDR3 contains 15 residues. The chain's CDR3 is CASSPATGFNSPLHF. In DNA, the CDR3 is TGTGCCAGCAGCCCCGCGACAGGGTTCAATTCACCCCTCCACTTT.

This clonotype came up many times. This rearrangement joins TRBV5-5 to TRBJ2-7; D remains unclear. Looked up from germline, CDR1 is SGHKS and CDR2 is YYEKEE (reference sequence). The CDR3 runs 15 residues. The V gene lost 0 bases and the J gene lost 4 bases, with 14 bases spanning the gap. In DNA form, the CDR3 reads TGTGCCAGCAGCTTGGAATCGGTCTCGGCATACGAGCAGTACTTC. Encoded protein: CASSLESVSAYEQYF.

This clonotype was seen a handful of times. This chain joins TRBV2 and TRBJ2-1; 11 bases line up with TRBD1. The CDR3 totals 14 residues. The germline V gene has CDR1 SNHLY and CDR2 FYNNEI. Trimming at V came to 8 bases and at J to 6 bases, leaving 6 bases not matched to a gene. CDR3 amino acids: CASGDRGALNEQFF. CDR3 DNA sequence: TGTGCCAGCGGGGACAGGGGGGCCCTCAATGAGCAGTTCTTC.

This clonotype was observed a few times. An end of the junction differs from the germline gene, which may be a read error. The genes are TRBV28 and TRBJ2-7, with D possibly matching TRBD1 (5 bases). The CDR3 is 14 amino acids. Per the germline V gene, CDR1 is MDHEN and CDR2 is SYDVKM. This chain's CDR3 is CASSLSGPYYEQYF. Here the CDR3 DNA reads TGTGCCAGCAGCTTATCAGGGCCTTACTACGAGCAGTACTTC. The full variable domain, with the rest looked up from reference TRBV28 and TRBJ2-7, is DVKVTQSSRYLVKRTGEKVFLECVQDMDHENMFWYRQDPGLGLRLIYFSYDVKMKEKGDIPEGYSVSREKKERFSLILESASTNQTSMYLCASSLSGPYYEQYFGPGTRLTVT.

This clonotype has ten or more counts. This rearrangement joins TRBV12-3 or TRBV12-4 to TRBJ2-1; D ambiguous. Deletions cut 6 bases from V and 6 bases from J, with 12 bases between. The CDR3 totals 13 residues. The CDR3 DNA reads TGTGCCAGCAGCAAGTCGTCGAGCAATGAGCAGTTCTTC. Its protein is CASSKSSSNEQFF.

This clonotype was seen ten or more times. The chain links TRBV12-3 or TRBV12-4 to TRBJ2-5; D possibly uses TRBD1 or TRBD2 (7 bases each). The CDR3 runs 15 residues. Trimming shortened V by 3 bases and J by 3 bases, and 14 bases separated the two germline ends. CDR3 sequence (DNA): TGTGCCAGCAGTTTCTCACAGGGGAGGGAAGAGACCCAGTACTTC. It codes for CASSFSQGREETQYF.

This sequence joins TRBV6-6 and TRBJ1-5; D ambiguous. The CDR3 extends over 17 amino acids. The V end lost 0 bases, the J end lost 0 bases, and 12 bases lay between the germline ends. CDR1 MNHNY and CDR2 SVGAGI come from the germline V gene (reference sequence). The CDR3 coding sequence is TGTGCCAGCAGTTACTCCCAGGCACAGTTTAGCAATCAGCCCCAGCATTTT. It codes for CASSYSQAQFSNQPQHF.

This clonotype showed up just a few times. Since a much larger clone is just one base distant, this may be a read error. This chain uses TRBV20-1 with TRBJ2-6; D tentatively fits TRBD1 or TRBD2 (7 bases each). The CDR3 has 15 residues. Germline CDR1 is DFQATT and CDR2 is SNEGSKA (reference sequence). CDR3 amino acids: CSARGGSTGADVLTF. CDR3 nucleotides: TGCAGTGCCAGGGGGGGTAGCACTGGGGCCGACGTCCTGACTTTC.

This clonotype was observed many times. The chain uses TRBV20-1 and TRBJ2-3; TRBD2 agrees at 9 bases. CDR1 DFQATT and CDR2 SNEGSKA come from the germline V gene (reference sequence). The CDR3 loop spans 17 amino acids. V gave up 2 bases and J gave up 1 base; unmatched junction bases: 10. The CDR3 region is CSARPSGGSGRTDTQYF. The DNA of the CDR3 is TGCAGTGCTAGACCCAGCGGGGGGTCCGGCCGCACAGATACGCAGTATTTT.

V and J are TRBV20-1 and TRBJ1-2, with D possibly TRBD1 on 6 matching bases. The CDR3 has 17 residues. Per the germline V gene, CDR1 is DFQATT and CDR2 is SNEGSKA (reference sequence). V lost 0 bases and J 4 bases, leaving 21 bases between the germline ends. The CDR3 DNA is TGCAGTGCTAGAGATCAGGGGCCAGGGGCTAACGGCTATGGCTACACCTTC. This encodes CSARDQGPGANGYGYTF.

This clonotype was detected ten times or more. V gene TRBV7-2 combines with J gene TRBJ2-7, with TRBD1 as a possible D gene (5 bases). This CDR3 contains 16 residues. Germline CDR1 and CDR2: SGHTA and FQGNSA. V was shortened by 1 base and J by 5 bases, with 18 bases between the two germline ends. In nucleotides, the CDR3 is TGTGCCAGCAGCTTAGGGTTCAGGGTCCCTGGACACGAGCAGTACTTC. This sequence encodes CASSLGFRVPGHEQYF.

In its sample, this clonotype was seen many times. CDR3 region: CSAWTSGGPNEQFF. The CDR3 DNA reads as TGCAGTGCCTGGACTAGCGGGGGGCCCAATGAGCAGTTCTTC. The chain is built from TRBV20-1 and TRBJ2-1; 14 bases agree with TRBD2. CDR1 is DFQATT, CDR2 SNEGSKA, per germline (reference sequence). The junction had 4 bases not matched to a gene; V was cut back by 6 bases and J by 6 bases. The CDR3 covers 14 residues.

As regards this clonotype: A much more abundant neighbour one base away suggests this may be a read error. The chain combines TRBV30 with TRBJ2-1, with D perhaps TRBD2 (6 bases). Trimming took off 0 bases at V and 13 bases at J, with 16 bases between the two ends. The CDR3 extends over 13 amino acids. CDR1 and CDR2 from the germline V gene are GTSNPN and SVGIG (reference sequence). The CDR3, as DNA: TGTGCCTGGAGTGTATTGGGTCGGGAGACCCAGTTCTTC. This sequence encodes CAWSVLGRETQFF.

This chain links TRBV20-1 with TRBJ2-5; D not certain. The J call may be wrong; the DNA end is better matched by TRBJ2-7. The CDR3 consists of 12 residues. Per germline, CDR1 DFQATT and CDR2 SNEGSKA (reference sequence). The CDR3 here is CSARQVNNEQYF. The CDR3 DNA reads TGCAGTGCTAGACAGGTTAACAACGAGCAGTACTTC.

On this clonotype: The CDR3 carries no conserved terminal phenylalanine or tryptophan, so it likely arises from a read error. V gene TRBV7-9 combines with J gene TRBJ1-1; TRBD1 agrees at 9 bases. This CDR3 contains 13 residues. The germline gives CDR1 SEHNR, CDR2 FQNEAQ (reference sequence). With V trimmed by 5 bases and J by 4 bases, 2 bases remained unmatched. The CDR3 sequence is CASSMGQGTEAFV. As DNA, the CDR3 is TGTGCCAGCAGCATGGGACAGGGCACTGAAGCTTTCGTT.

This clonotype was found many times. This chain uses TRBV5-4 with TRBJ1-1; D is uncertain. CDR1 SGHNT and CDR2 YYREEE come from the germline V gene (reference sequence). The CDR3 contains 15 residues. V lost 5 bases and J lost 0, with 14 bases in between. DNA for the CDR3: TGTGCCAGCAGTTCAAGAGGGCAGCTGAACACTGAAGCTTTCTTT. Protein sequence: CASSSRGQLNTEAFF.